These 26 T cell receptor beta chains originate from one sample sequenced in a study of Ad26.COV2.S vaccination and SARS-CoV-2 variants. Treatment of the sample: around 19 received Ad26.COV2.S at low or high dose, single or two shots; about 5 received placebo; per-sample allocation not given. Samples analyzed were those drawn on day 63 after the first vaccine or placebo injection. The repertoire was sequenced with immunoSEQ multiplex PCR; TCRdb's copy has only in-frame clones and lacks some. Of 450,000 to 550,000 clones listed, approximately 89% were seen once; the top ten hold around 2.6%. The sample consisted of peripheral blood, taken in a trial of Ad26.COV2.S vaccine versus placebo. The receptors here all came from a person between 18 and 59 years old who received the Ad26.COV2.S COVID-19 vaccine or a placebo.

The chain is built from TRBV20-1 and TRBJ1-4; D remains unclear. The CDR3 spans 11 residues. Trimming shortened V by 3 bases and J by 7 bases, and 6 bases separated the two germline ends. CDR1 is DFQATT and CDR2 is SNEGSKA in the germline V gene (reference sequence). The CDR3 region is CSASSGEKLFF. In DNA, the CDR3 is TGCAGTGCTAGTTCGGGTGAAAAACTGTTTTTT.

This clone showed up just a few times. DNA of the CDR3: TGTGCCAGCAGTTTACAGGGGGCGAGGAACACTGAAGCTTTCTTT. Translated, it gives CASSLQGARNTEAFF. The genes are TRBV27 and TRBJ1-1; 8 nucleotides match TRBD1. V lost 2 bases and J lost 1; bases outside the gene matches: 3. Germline V gene lookup returns CDR1 MNHEY and CDR2 SMNVEV (reference sequence). The CDR3 is made up of 15 amino acids.

The rearrangement joins TRBV27 to TRBJ2-5; 8 bases are a match to TRBD1. V was pared by 3 bases and J by 2 bases, with 2 bases of the junction left unmatched. The germline V gene has CDR1 MNHEY and CDR2 SMNVEV (reference sequence). The CDR3 totals 14 residues. CDR3 bases: TGTGCCAGCAGTTTCACAGGGGGTCAAGAGACCCAGTACTTC. Translation: CASSFTGGQETQYF.

This rearrangement joins TRBV2 to TRBJ1-1; possibly TRBD1 for D (5 bases). The CDR3 runs 13 residues. Germline V gene sequence: CDR1 SNHLY, CDR2 FYNNEI. V was clipped by 0 bases and J by 7 bases, with 9 bases between them. The CDR3 coding sequence is TGTGCCAGCAGTGAAGCGCGGGGACTTGAAGCTTTCTTT. Protein product: CASSEARGLEAFF.

The chain couples TRBV7-9 to TRBJ2-7; tentatively, D is TRBD1 or TRBD2 (5 bases each). This CDR3 spans 12 amino acids. Germline CDR1 is SEHNR and CDR2 is FQNEAQ (reference sequence). The germline V and J ends were trimmed by 2 bases and 5 bases, with 7 bases remaining between them. CDR3 in DNA: TGTGCCAGCAGCTTAACGGGGCACGAGCAGTACGTC. Translating gives CASSLTGHEQYV.

This clone has a single count. J is TRBJ2-6 and V is TRBV12-3 or TRBV12-4, with unresolved D. Trimming cost V 10 bases and J 1 base, with 8 bases left between them. This CDR3 has 13 residues. For the CDR3, the DNA is TGTGCCACCTCTGTATCTGGGGCCAACGTCCTGACTTTC. It translates to CATSVSGANVLTF.

This chain connects TRBV4-2 to TRBJ2-3; 9 nucleotides agree with TRBD2. The CDR3 totals 16 residues. CDR1 is LGHNA, CDR2 YNFKEQ, per germline. V shed 1 base, J shed 2 bases, and the junction held 4 bases outside the gene matches. The CDR3 nucleotides are TGTGCCAGCAGCCAAGGGGTAGCGGGAGACACAGATACGCAGTATTTT. It encodes CASSQGVAGDTDTQYF.

A few counts support this clone. The gene calls are TRBV5-1 and TRBJ1-6; TRBD1 is a possible D gene (5 bases). This CDR3 contains 17 residues. Germline CDR1 is SGHRS and CDR2 is YFSETQ. V lost 4 bases, J lost 4 bases, and 18 bases lay in between. As DNA, the CDR3 is TGCGCCAGCAGCACGGAAGGGACGGCTCGTTATAATTCACCCCTCCACTTT. The encoded protein is CASSTEGTARYNSPLHF.

The chain has TRBV6-2 or TRBV6-3 and TRBJ2-5, with TRBD2 identical over 9 bases. Germline CDR1 is MNHEY and CDR2 is SVGEGT. With 6 bases clipped from V and 5 bases from J, the junction kept 10 bases outside the gene matches. The CDR3 sequence is 15 residues long. CDR3 sequence reads: CASSRSSGSTETQYF. For the CDR3, the DNA is TGTGCCAGCAGCCGCAGTAGCGGGAGCACTGAGACCCAGTACTTC.

The chain employs TRBV6-5 and TRBJ2-1; D is unresolved. The V end lost 5 bases, the J end lost 6 bases, and 11 bases lay between the germline ends. CDR1 is MNHEY, CDR2 SVGAGI, per germline. This CDR3 is 13 amino acids long. CDR3 region: CASSRLYGNEQFF. The CDR3 region has the DNA TGTGCCAGCAGTCGCCTGTATGGCAATGAGCAGTTCTTC.

This clone is a singleton in its sample. An end of the junction differs from the germline gene, which may be a read error. The genes are TRBV5-4 and TRBJ2-5; D unresolved. The CDR3 runs to 12 residues. The germline gives CDR1 SGHNT, CDR2 YYREEE (reference sequence). The CDR3 DNA is TGTGCCAGCGGGAAGTATGACGCTCACGCTAACTTC. Its translation is CASGKYDAHANF.

The chain employs TRBV10-3 and TRBJ1-2, with 7 bases lining up with TRBD1. V trimming: 8 bases; J trimming: 7 bases; junction bases outside the gene matches: 7. Germline V gene data show CDR1 as ENHRY and CDR2 as SYGVKD. The CDR3 totals 12 residues. The CDR3 reads CAIGTASGGYTF. The CDR3 DNA is TGTGCCATCGGGACAGCGTCTGGTGGCTACACCTTC.

V is TRBV2 and J is TRBJ2-3; no clear D. The germline V and J ends were trimmed by 6 bases and 2 bases, with 6 bases remaining between them. The CDR3 is 12 amino acids. Germline CDR1 SNHLY, CDR2 FYNNEI. The CDR3 loop is CASSLITDTQYF. In DNA form, the CDR3 reads TGTGCCAGCAGCCTTATCACAGATACGCAGTATTTT.

A single count supports this clone. The J gene is TRBJ2-3, the V gene TRBV7-9; D is perhaps TRBD2 (5 bases). The CDR3 loop spans 12 amino acids. Trimming left V 1 base short and J 6 bases short, with 5 bases between. Germline CDR1 SEHNR, CDR2 FQNEAQ (reference sequence). The CDR3 reads CASSLVADTQYF. The CDR3 nucleotides are TGTGCCAGCAGCTTAGTAGCGGATACGCAGTATTTT.

The rearrangement uses TRBV7-2 and TRBJ1-5; no clear D. The germline CDR1 and CDR2 sequences are SGHTA and FQGNSA. This CDR3 is built from 13 residues. Trimming stripped 3 bases from V and 2 bases from J, with 5 bases between. CDR3 amino acids: CASSFHGNQPQHF. The CDR3 bases are TGTGCCAGCAGCTTCCACGGCAATCAGCCCCAGCATTTT.

This sequence joins TRBV7-2 and TRBJ2-1; 11 nucleotides match TRBD2. V lost 4 bases to trimming and J lost 3 bases; unmatched junction nucleotides: 5. The CDR3 sequence is 16 residues long. The V gene's germline CDR1 is SGHTA and CDR2 FQGNSA. CDR3 loop: CASSSTSGTHYNEQFF. The CDR3 DNA is TGTGCCAGCAGCTCGACTAGCGGGACCCACTACAATGAGCAGTTCTTC.

CDR3 in amino acids: CASSEATGTHSPLHF. CDR3 DNA: TGTGCCAGCAGTGAAGCGACCGGGACCCATTCACCCCTCCACTTT. This chain links TRBV2 with TRBJ1-6; D perhaps matches TRBD1 (5 bases). V dropped 0 bases and J dropped 8 bases, with 11 bases sitting between them. CDR1 is SNHLY, CDR2 FYNNEI, per germline. The length of the CDR3 is 15 residues.

The CDR3 DNA reads as TGTGCCAGCAGCTTAAAACTAGCGGGGGTACCTTCCTACAATGAGCAGTTCTTC. Translated, it gives CASSLKLAGVPSYNEQFF. The V call is TRBV7-2, the J call TRBJ2-1; TRBD2 matches at 11 bases. Germline CDR1 SGHTA, CDR2 FQGNSA. Trimming removed 2 bases from V and 1 base from J; junction bases left unmatched: 7. The CDR3 consists of 18 residues.

J is TRBJ1-2 and V is TRBV28; no reliable D call. The CDR3 runs to 17 residues. Per the germline V gene, CDR1 is MDHEN and CDR2 is SYDVKM. Trimming took 3 bases from V and 1 from J, leaving 18 bases between them. Here the CDR3 DNA reads TGTGCCAGCAGTTTCGGCTTATTCTACAAGGGTAACTATGGCTACACCTTC. This sequence encodes CASSFGLFYKGNYGYTF.

V usage is TRBV5-1 and J usage is TRBJ2-3; TRBD2 might be the D (6 bases). CDR1 is SGHRS, CDR2 YFSETQ, per germline. The CDR3 sequence is 16 residues long. V was pared by 0 bases and J by 3 bases, with 14 bases between. This CDR3 is CASSLGSSGRTDTQYF. The CDR3 DNA is TGCGCCAGCAGCTTGGGGAGTAGCGGTAGAACAGATACGCAGTATTTT.

CDR3 region: CASSPGTTSYEQYF. In DNA form, the CDR3 reads TGTGCCAGCAGCCCTGGGACAACTTCCTACGAGCAGTACTTC. The chain employs TRBV7-2 and TRBJ2-7, with D tentatively TRBD1 (6 bases). Germline assignment: CDR1 SGHTA and CDR2 FQGNSA. This CDR3 region has 14 residues. Trimming shortened V by 5 bases and J by 1 base, and 12 bases separated the two germline ends.

The rearrangement joins TRBV5-1 to TRBJ2-7; 7 bases are shared with TRBD1. V gave up 8 bases and J gave up 5 bases; unmatched junction bases: 16. CDR1 SGHRS and CDR2 YFSETQ come from the germline V gene. This CDR3 has 15 amino acids. CDR3 residues: CASRKQTGSTDEQYF. The CDR3 coding sequence is TGCGCCAGTCGAAAACAGACAGGGAGTACGGACGAGCAGTACTTC.

The CDR3 sequence is CASSRGQGFVHAQYF. In DNA form, the CDR3 reads TGTGCCAGCAGTCGAGGACAGGGTTTCGTTCACGCGCAGTATTTT. The chain is built from TRBV27 and TRBJ2-3, with 8 bases lining up with TRBD1. V shed 5 bases, J shed 10 bases, and the junction held 14 bases outside the gene matches. Per the germline V gene, CDR1 is MNHEY and CDR2 is SMNVEV (reference sequence). This CDR3 comprises 15 residues.

The rearrangement links TRBV5-1 to TRBJ1-1; the D is unclear. Germline-derived CDR1 and CDR2 are SGHRS and YFSETQ. The CDR3 runs to 14 residues. The V and J ends lost 0 bases and 3 bases respectively, with 9 bases between them. CDR3 nucleotides: TGCGCCAGCAGCTTGGCCCGACCGGACACTGAAGCTTTCTTT. Its translation is CASSLARPDTEAFF. Based on the CDR3 plus reference TRBV5-1 and TRBJ1-1, the full variable domain is KAGVTQTPRYLIKTRGQQVTLSCSPISGHRSVSWYQQTPGQGLQFLFEYFSETQRNKGNFPGRFSGRQFSNSRSEMNVSTLELGDSALYLCASSLARPDTEAFFGQGTRLTVV.

This rearrangement joins TRBV29-1 to TRBJ2-2, with 8 bases aligning to TRBD2. The germline V gene has CDR1 SQVTM and CDR2 ANQGSEA. CDR3 length: 13 amino acids. Trimming cost V 5 bases and J 7 bases; bases outside gene matches: 6. This CDR3 is CSVLAAGGGELFF. In DNA, the CDR3 is TGCAGCGTTTTAGCCGCGGGGGGCGGGGAGCTGTTTTTT.

V is TRBV7-2 and J is TRBJ2-7; no clear D. The germline V gene encodes CDR1 SGHTA and CDR2 FQGNSA. V lost 5 bases to trimming and J lost 10 bases, with 15 bases between them. The CDR3 is 12 amino acids. This CDR3 is CASSPLGRNQYV. The CDR3 DNA reads TGTGCCAGCAGCCCGTTAGGCAGGAATCAGTACGTC.